This TCR beta chain was recovered during a study of early T cells in non-severe SARS-CoV-2 infection. Study-wide background: Unsorted whole blood bulk RNA was sequenced, with unpaired chains. The study's findings and limits: VDJdb-based matching was biased toward anti-spike CD8 responses and missed private and CD4 specificities.

V lost 1 base to trimming and J lost 1 base, with 5 bases between them. Looked up from germline, CDR1 is SEHNR and CDR2 is FQNEAQ (reference sequence). The CDR3 covers 15 residues. Attachment of unique molecular identifiers was made to individual cDNA molecules. TCRdb fed the 5' RACE reads into MiXCR, producing one record per CDR3 protein. The table records more than 55,000 distinct CDR3 sequences, approximately 4.6% of them present only once. This clonotype has at least ten counts. Antigen: not known. The sequenced sample was whole blood, obtained at baseline. The chain combines TRBV7-9 with TRBJ2-6; possibly TRBD1 for D (5 bases). The source is an adult who was a healthcare worker with PCR-confirmed SARS-CoV-2 infection or an uninfected control (not recorded which). The donor label of this sample is uncertain. The CDR3 loop reads CASSLEGSGANVLTF. CDR3 nucleotide sequence: TGTGCCAGCAGCTTAGAGGGGTCTGGGGCCAACGTCCTGACTTTC.